This T cell receptor beta chain appears in the sequencing data of a study of PD-1 blockade in classical Hodgkin lymphoma. Study results and limitations: The CD4+ diversity rise by C4D1 was clearest in complete responders.

CDR3 length: 13 residues. The V and J ends lost 2 bases and 7 bases respectively, with 10 bases between them. CDR1 is SGHRS and CDR2 is YFSETQ in the germline V gene. On this clone itself: What it binds is not known.

Clones were read by immunoSEQ multiplex PCR, and TCRdb kept only the in-frame ones, dropping some. The table shows around 50,000 clones, with roughly 80% occurring only once. Time point given: cycle 4 day 1 (C4D1), after about 6 weeks of nivolumab. Each patient relapsed following autologous stem cell transplantation, and prior brentuximab vedotin exposure differed. The chain couples TRBV5-1 to TRBJ2-1; D perhaps matches TRBD1 (6 bases). The sample was peripheral blood mononuclear cells (PBMCs), taken before the fourth cycle of nivolumab. The receptor comes from a human donor with classical Hodgkin lymphoma. Here the CDR3 DNA reads TGCGCCAGCAGCTTCGGGACAACGAATGAGCAGTTCTTC. Translating it yields CASSFGTTNEQFF. The entire variable domain, with the rest obtained from reference TRBV5-1 and TRBJ2-1, is as follows: KAGVTQTPRYLIKTRGQQVTLSCSPISGHRSVSWYQQTPGQGLQFLFEYFSETQRNKGNFPGRFSGRQFSNSRSEMNVSTLELGDSALYLCASSFGTTNEQFFGPGTRLTVL.